These 8 T cell receptor beta chains were all obtained from the same sample, sequenced in a study of T cell changes during pregnancy in multiple sclerosis. The repertoire was sequenced with immunoSEQ multiplex PCR; TCRdb's copy has only in-frame clones and lacks some. Found here are 99,000 or so clones, about 93% of them singletons; the top ten hold 0.99%. This specimen consisted of peripheral blood, obtained after pregnancy. The receptors were gathered from a female donor with multiple sclerosis, enrolled in a pregnancy study.

The V call is TRBV4-3, the J call TRBJ1-5; D possibly corresponds to TRBD1 (6 bases). The CDR3 is made up of 17 amino acids. V was trimmed by 3 bases and J by 0 bases, leaving 15 bases between them. Germline CDR1 reads LGHNA; CDR2 reads YSLEER. The CDR3 reads CASSQGLDSYSNQPQHF. The CDR3 region has the DNA TGCGCCAGCAGCCAGGGTCTGGACAGCTATAGCAATCAGCCCCAGCATTTT.

This clone occurred once. The V call is TRBV19, the J call TRBJ2-6, with D tentatively TRBD2 (5 bases). V lost 6 bases, J lost 2 bases, and 8 bases lay in between. CDR1 and CDR2 (germline): LNHDA, SQIVND (reference sequence). The CDR3 is 14 residues long. The CDR3 sequence: CASSDGAGANVLTF. CDR3 sequence (DNA): TGTGCCAGTAGCGACGGGGCTGGGGCCAACGTCCTGACTTTC.

The V gene is TRBV5-1, the J gene TRBJ2-7; 7 bases fit TRBD2. The CDR3 length is 11 residues. Trimming at V came to 2 bases and at J to 7 bases, leaving 0 bases not matched to a gene. The germline CDR1 and CDR2 sequences are SGHRS and YFSETQ. The CDR3 loop is CASSFSGEQYF. CDR3 sequence (DNA): TGCGCCAGCAGCTTTAGCGGGGAGCAGTACTTC.

V gene TRBV27 combines with J gene TRBJ1-2; D is possibly TRBD1 (6 bases). The CDR3 consists of 15 residues. Germline-derived CDR1 and CDR2 are MNHEY and SMNVEV (reference sequence). With 6 bases removed from V and 9 bases from J, the gap between germline ends came to 23 bases. CDR3 bases: TGTGCCAGCAGCCCACGCGGGGGGCGCGTTACAAGCTACACCTTC. It encodes CASSPRGGRVTSYTF.

Remarks on this clone: This sample also contains other DNA sequences that code for the same CDR3. The V and J genes are TRBV27 and TRBJ2-7; no clear D. CDR3 length: 14 residues. Germline assignment: CDR1 MNHEY and CDR2 SMNVEV (reference sequence). V lost 8 bases and J lost 1, with 15 bases in between. The CDR3 reads CASSPRSGSYEQYF. In DNA, the CDR3 is TGTGCCAGCTCACCCCGGTCGGGTTCCTACGAGCAGTACTTC.

The CDR3 here is CASSELKFGTGNGYTF. In DNA, the CDR3 is TGTGCCAGCAGTGAACTGAAATTCGGGACAGGGAATGGCTACACCTTC. This rearrangement joins TRBV6-1 to TRBJ1-2; the match to TRBD1 covers 9 bases. V was pared by 2 bases and J by 6 bases, with 10 bases of the junction left unmatched. Germline V lookup: CDR1 MNHNS, CDR2 SASEGT. This CDR3 has 16 amino acids.

The chain joins TRBV10-1 to TRBJ2-1; 13 bases line up with TRBD2. CDR3 length: 15 amino acids. Germline V CDR1 and CDR2: WNHNN, SYGVQD (reference sequence). V trimming: 6 bases; J trimming: 4 bases; junction bases outside the gene matches: 3. The CDR3: CASSLLAGGYNEQFF. The DNA for the CDR3 is TGCGCCAGCAGCCTACTAGCGGGAGGGTACAATGAGCAGTTCTTC.

This chain uses TRBV30 with TRBJ1-5, with D possibly matching TRBD1 (5 bases). V lost 4 bases to trimming and J lost 3 bases, with 10 bases between them. From germline, CDR1 is GTSNPN and CDR2 SVGIG (reference sequence). The CDR3 is 13 amino acids. The CDR3 nucleotides read TGTGCCTGGACCGGGGGGGACAATCAGCCCCAGCATTTT. This sequence encodes CAWTGGDNQPQHF. Drawing the rest from reference TRBV30 and TRBJ1-5, the complete variable domain is SQTIHQWPATLVQPVGSPLSLECTVEGTSNPNLYWYRQAAGRGLQLLFYSVGIGQISSEVPQNLSASRPQDRQFILSSKKLLLSDSGFYLCAWTGGDNQPQHFGDGTRLSIL.